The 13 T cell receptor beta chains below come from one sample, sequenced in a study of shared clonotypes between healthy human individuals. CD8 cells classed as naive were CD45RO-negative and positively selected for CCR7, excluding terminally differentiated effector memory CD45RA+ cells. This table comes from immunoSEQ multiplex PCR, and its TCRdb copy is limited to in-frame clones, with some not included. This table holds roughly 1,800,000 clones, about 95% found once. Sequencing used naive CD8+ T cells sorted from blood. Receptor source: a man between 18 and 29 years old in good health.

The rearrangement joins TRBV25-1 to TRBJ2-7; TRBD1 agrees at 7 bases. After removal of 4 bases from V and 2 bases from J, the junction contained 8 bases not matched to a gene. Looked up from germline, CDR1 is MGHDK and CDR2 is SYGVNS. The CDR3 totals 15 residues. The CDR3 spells CASSGQHRGAYEQYF. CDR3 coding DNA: TGTGCCAGCAGTGGCCAACACAGGGGCGCCTACGAGCAGTACTTC.

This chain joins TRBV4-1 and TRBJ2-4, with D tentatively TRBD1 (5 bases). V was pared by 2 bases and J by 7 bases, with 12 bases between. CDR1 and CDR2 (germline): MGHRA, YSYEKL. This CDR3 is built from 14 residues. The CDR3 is CASSQLDMRNIQYF. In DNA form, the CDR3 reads TGCGCCAGCAGCCAACTGGACATGCGGAACATTCAGTACTTC.

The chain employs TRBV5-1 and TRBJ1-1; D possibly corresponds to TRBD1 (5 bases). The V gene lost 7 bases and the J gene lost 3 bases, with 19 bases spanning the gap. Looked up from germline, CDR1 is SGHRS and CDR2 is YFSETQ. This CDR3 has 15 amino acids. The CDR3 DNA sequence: TGCGCCAGCGGGGTTGGGGCACGGGAGGACACTGAAGCTTTCTTT. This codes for CASGVGAREDTEAFF.

The CDR3 region is CASSYPKTDLKAEAFF. Written as DNA, the CDR3 is TGTGCCAGCAGTTACCCCAAGACAGACCTTAAGGCTGAAGCTTTCTTT. The V and J genes are TRBV6-6 and TRBJ1-1; weak D call: TRBD1 (5 bases). Germline CDR1 reads MNHNY; CDR2 reads SVGAGI (reference sequence). V gave up 2 bases and J gave up 6 bases, with 19 bases separating them. The CDR3 is 16 amino acids.

The CDR3 region is CASKASGFQETQYF. CDR3 nucleotide sequence: TGTGCCAGCAAGGCTAGCGGGTTTCAAGAGACCCAGTACTTC. This chain connects TRBV2 to TRBJ2-5; 8 nucleotides align to TRBD2. V lost 7 bases to trimming and J lost 2 bases; unmatched junction nucleotides: 6. The V gene's germline CDR1 is SNHLY and CDR2 FYNNEI. The CDR3 covers 14 residues.

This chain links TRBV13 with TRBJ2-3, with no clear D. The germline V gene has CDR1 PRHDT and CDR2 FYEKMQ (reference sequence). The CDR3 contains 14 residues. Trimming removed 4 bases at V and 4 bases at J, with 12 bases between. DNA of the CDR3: TGTGCCAGCAGCTCCGGGCCTATGGCAGATACGCAGTATTTT. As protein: CASSSGPMADTQYF.

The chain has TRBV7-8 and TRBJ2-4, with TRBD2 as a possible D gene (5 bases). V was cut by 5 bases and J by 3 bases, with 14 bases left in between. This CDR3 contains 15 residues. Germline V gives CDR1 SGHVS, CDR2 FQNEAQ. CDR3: CASSPEGFGKNIQYF. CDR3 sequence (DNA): TGTGCCAGCAGCCCAGAGGGTTTTGGCAAAAACATTCAGTACTTC.

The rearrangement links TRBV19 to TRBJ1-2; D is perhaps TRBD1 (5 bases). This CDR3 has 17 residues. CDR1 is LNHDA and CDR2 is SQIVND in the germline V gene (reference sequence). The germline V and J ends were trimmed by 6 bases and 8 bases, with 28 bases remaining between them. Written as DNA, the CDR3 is TGTGCCAGTAGCATGCCCCCCGTCGGGGGATCCTCGGACGGCTACACCTTC. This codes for CASSMPPVGGSSDGYTF.

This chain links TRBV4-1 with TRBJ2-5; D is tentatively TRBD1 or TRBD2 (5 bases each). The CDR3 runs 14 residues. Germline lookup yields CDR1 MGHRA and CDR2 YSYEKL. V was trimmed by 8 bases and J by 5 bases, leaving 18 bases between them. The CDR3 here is CASRPRGAGETQYF. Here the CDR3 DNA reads TGCGCCAGCCGACCAAGAGGGGCTGGGGAGACCCAGTACTTC.

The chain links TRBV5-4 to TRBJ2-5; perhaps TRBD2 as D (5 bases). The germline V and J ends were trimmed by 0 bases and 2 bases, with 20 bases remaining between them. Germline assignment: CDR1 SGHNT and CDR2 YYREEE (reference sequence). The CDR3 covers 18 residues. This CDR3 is CASSLAAGWGVLQETQYF. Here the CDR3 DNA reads TGTGCCAGCAGCTTGGCGGCAGGTTGGGGAGTATTACAAGAGACCCAGTACTTC. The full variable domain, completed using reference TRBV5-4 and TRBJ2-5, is ETGVTQSPTHLIKTRGQQVTLRCSSQSGHNTVSWYQQALGQGPQFIFQYYREEENGRGNFPPRFSGLQFPNYSSELNVNALELDDSALYLCASSLAAGWGVLQETQYFGPGTRLLVL.

This CDR3 is CAWSVPATGDYEQYF. The CDR3 DNA follows: TGTGCCTGGAGTGTACCCGCGACAGGGGACTACGAGCAGTACTTC. This chain links TRBV30 with TRBJ2-7; TRBD1 matches 8 bases. After removal of 0 bases from V and 3 bases from J, the junction contained 7 bases not matched to a gene. Germline V gene sequence: CDR1 GTSNPN, CDR2 SVGIG (reference sequence). This CDR3 has 15 amino acids.

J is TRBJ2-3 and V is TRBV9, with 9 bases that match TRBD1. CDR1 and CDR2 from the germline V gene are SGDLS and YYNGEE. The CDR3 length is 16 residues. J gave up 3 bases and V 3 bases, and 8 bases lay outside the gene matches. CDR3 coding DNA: TGTGCCAGCAGCGCCCGGACAGGGGTAGAGACAGATACGCAGTATTTT. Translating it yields CASSARTGVETDTQYF.

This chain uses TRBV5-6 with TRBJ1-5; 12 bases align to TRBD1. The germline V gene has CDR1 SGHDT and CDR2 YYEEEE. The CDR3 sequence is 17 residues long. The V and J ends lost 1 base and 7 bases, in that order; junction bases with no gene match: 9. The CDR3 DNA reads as TGTGCCAGCAGCTTGCTGGGACAGGGGGCGATCGGGCAGCCCCAGCATTTT. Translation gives CASSLLGQGAIGQPQHF.